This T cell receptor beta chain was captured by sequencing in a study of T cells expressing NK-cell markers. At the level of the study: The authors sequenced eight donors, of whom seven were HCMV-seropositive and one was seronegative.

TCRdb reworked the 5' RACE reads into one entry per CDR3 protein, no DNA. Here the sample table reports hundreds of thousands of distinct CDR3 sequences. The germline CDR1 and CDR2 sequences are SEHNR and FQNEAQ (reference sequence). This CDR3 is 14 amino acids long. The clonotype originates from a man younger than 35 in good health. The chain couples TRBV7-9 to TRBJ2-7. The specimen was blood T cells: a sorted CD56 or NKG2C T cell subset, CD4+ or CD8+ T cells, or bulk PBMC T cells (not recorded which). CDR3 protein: CASSLVVGAYEQYF.